This TCR beta chain was retrieved from a study of beta chain features in type 1 diabetes. Turning to the study itself: Examined across all samples were about 110,000,000 sorted cells.

General observations from the study: For TCRB rearrangement, an influence of HLA type remained unresolved here. A greater similarity of naive, central memory and Treg TCRB repertoires was seen among patients than among healthy donors.

In this sample, this clone turned up a few times. Its antigen is as yet unknown. Every bit of the isolated RNA underwent reverse transcription, so sequencing read expressed TCRB transcripts. Libraries were prepared by immunoSEQ multiplex PCR; TCRdb keeps only in-frame clonotypes and omits some of them. In the table there are under 400,000 clones, 15% to 20% of which are singletons. Deletions cut 5 bases from V and 2 bases from J, with 12 bases between. This CDR3 comprises 14 residues. CDR1 and CDR2 (germline): SGHTA, FQGNSA. The sequence came from a woman aged 18-30 years in good health. The chain links TRBV7-2 to TRBJ2-5; D possibly corresponds to TRBD1 (6 bases). The sample comprised naive CD4+ T cells from blood. The CDR3 DNA reads TGTGCCAGCAGCGCAACAGGGCTACAAGAGACCCAGTACTTC. Protein: CASSATGLQETQYF.